This TCR beta chain was observed in a study of early T cells in non-severe SARS-CoV-2 infection. Study details: Bulk RNA isolated from unsorted whole blood underwent sequencing; chains were not paired.

Study-wide results and caveats: VDJdb-based matching was biased toward anti-spike CD8 responses and missed private and CD4 specificities.

Each cDNA molecule carried a unique molecular identifier. One entry per CDR3 protein results from TCRdb running MiXCR on the 5' RACE reads. The top ten clones hold around 4.9% of a sample with 85,000 to 100,000 distinct CDR3 sequences, roughly 15% of them seen once. This clonotype was detected only a few times. Its antigen remains unidentified. This CDR3 region has 14 residues. Germline assignment: CDR1 SGHRS and CDR2 YFSETQ. The V end was cut by 0 bases, the J end by 8 bases, with 12 bases between. This chain connects TRBV5-1 to TRBJ2-1, with D possibly matching TRBD2 (6 bases). The receptor comes from an adult who was a healthcare worker with PCR-confirmed SARS-CoV-2 infection or an uninfected control (not recorded which). This specimen was whole blood, taken at baseline. CDR3 residues: CASSLGRGFHEQFF. For the CDR3, the DNA is TGCGCCAGCAGCTTGGGGCGGGGATTCCATGAGCAGTTCTTC. The full variable domain, rest sourced from reference TRBV5-1 and TRBJ2-1, is KAGVTQTPRYLIKTRGQQVTLSCSPISGHRSVSWYQQTPGQGLQFLFEYFSETQRNKGNFPGRFSGRQFSNSRSEMNVSTLELGDSALYLCASSLGRGFHEQFFGPGTRLTVL.